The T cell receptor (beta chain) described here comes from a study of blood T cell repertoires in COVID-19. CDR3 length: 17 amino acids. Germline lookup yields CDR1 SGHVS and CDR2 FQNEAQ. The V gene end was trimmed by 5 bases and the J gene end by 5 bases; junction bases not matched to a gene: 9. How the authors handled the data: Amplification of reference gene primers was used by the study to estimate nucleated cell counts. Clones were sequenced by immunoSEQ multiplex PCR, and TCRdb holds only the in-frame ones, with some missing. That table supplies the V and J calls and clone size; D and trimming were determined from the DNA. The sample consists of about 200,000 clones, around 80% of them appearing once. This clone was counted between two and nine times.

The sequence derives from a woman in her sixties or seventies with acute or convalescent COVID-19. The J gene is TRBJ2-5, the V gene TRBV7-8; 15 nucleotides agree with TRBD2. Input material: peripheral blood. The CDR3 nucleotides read TGTGCCAGCAGCGGTGGGACTAGCGGGGGGCGTCGGGAGACCCAGTACTTC. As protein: CASSGGTSGGRRETQYF.